Below, 20 T cell receptor beta chains from the same sample are listed, as sequenced in a study of metastatic and nonmetastatic thyroid tumors. TCRdb called clones again from the PCR reads with MiXCR. The table shows some 28,000 clones, with less than 25% occurring only once. Nobody among the patients had been given any treatment before thyroid surgery. Sequencing was carried out using blood. The receptors were gathered from a female donor with papillary thyroid cancer or a benign thyroid nodule (not recorded which). Some clones in this sample may be carry-over from other donors' samples.

This clone was counted a few times. The rearrangement joins TRBV28 to TRBJ2-3; 8 nucleotides align to TRBD1. The germline V gene has CDR1 MDHEN and CDR2 SYDVKM. After removal of 9 bases from V and 5 bases from J, the junction contained 16 bases not matched to a gene. This CDR3 comprises 16 residues. CDR3 protein: CARRFEGRGLKDTQYF. In DNA form, the CDR3 reads TGTGCCAGGAGATTTGAGGGCAGGGGGCTAAAAGATACGCAGTATTTT. Filled out from reference TRBV28 and TRBJ2-3, the complete variable domain reads DVKVTQSSRYLVKRTGEKVFLECVQDMDHENMFWYRQDPGLGLRLIYFSYDVKMKEKGDIPEGYSVSREKKERFSLILESASTNQTSMYLCARRFEGRGLKDTQYFGPGTRLTVL.

The sample holds a few counts of this clone. This rearrangement joins TRBV28 to TRBJ2-2; a possible D gene is TRBD1 (5 bases). The germline V gene has CDR1 MDHEN and CDR2 SYDVKM. V was cut by 2 bases and J by 6 bases, with 13 bases left in between. This CDR3 comprises 15 residues. The CDR3 loop is CASSLETEPPGELFF. CDR3 bases: TGTGCCAGCAGTTTAGAGACAGAGCCTCCCGGGGAGCTGTTTTTT.

In regard to this clone: No conserved phenylalanine or tryptophan ends this CDR3, so it is likely a read error. The chain carries TRBV12-3 or TRBV12-4 and TRBJ2-2; D may be TRBD1 or TRBD2 (5 bases each). The CDR3 is 14 residues long. The CDR3: CPSSLTRNTGALFL. The CDR3 nucleotides read TGTCCCAGCAGTTTAACCAGGAACACCGGGGCGCTGTTTTTA.

The chain has TRBV10-3 and TRBJ2-7, with 8 positions matching TRBD1. V lost 3 bases, J lost 6 bases, and 7 bases stayed unmatched. Germline V gene lookup returns CDR1 ENHRY and CDR2 SYGVKD. The CDR3 consists of 14 residues. The CDR3 here is CAISDYGTGGEQYF. In DNA, the CDR3 is TGTGCCATCAGTGACTACGGGACAGGAGGCGAGCAGTACTTC.

The chain carries TRBV11-2 and TRBJ1-1; 8 bases align to TRBD1. J lost 3 bases, V lost 2 bases, and 11 bases had no gene match. The CDR3 is 17 residues long. Germline V lookup: CDR1 SGHAT, CDR2 FQNNGV. Here the CDR3 DNA reads TGTGCCAGCAGCTTACAGGGGGCTCCTTCTTTATACACTGAAGCTTTCTTT. It encodes CASSLQGAPSLYTEAFF.

This clone was observed a handful of times. A much larger clone lies one base from this, so it may be a read error. This chain joins TRBV6-4 and TRBJ2-3; D unresolved. The CDR3 consists of 14 residues. CDR1 and CDR2 (germline): MRHNA, SNTAGT. V lost 3 bases and J 2 bases, leaving 9 bases between the germline ends. The CDR3 is CASSDLGVTDTQYF. The CDR3 bases are TGTGCCAGCAGTGATCTGGGTGTCACAGATACGCAGTATTTT.

This clone was counted ten times or more. The chain recombines TRBV7-9 with TRBJ2-7, with no clear D. The CDR3 is made up of 13 amino acids. Germline V gene data show CDR1 as SEHNR and CDR2 as FQNEAQ (reference sequence). V lost 1 base, J lost 3 bases, and 7 bases lay in between. CDR3 amino acids: CASSLVSGYEQYF. The CDR3 DNA is TGTGCCAGCAGCTTAGTGTCGGGCTACGAGCAGTACTTC.

In this sample, this clone turned up many times. CDR3 sequence (DNA): TGCAGTGCTAGGGGGGCTAGCGGGAGACTGGTTGGGGGTACGCAGTATTTT. Protein sequence: CSARGASGRLVGGTQYF. The rearrangement links TRBV20-1 to TRBJ2-3; 10 bases align to TRBD2. Germline loops: CDR1 DFQATT, CDR2 SNEGSKA (reference sequence). The CDR3 contains 17 residues. The V gene end was trimmed by 3 bases and the J gene end by 8 bases; junction bases not matched to a gene: 17.

This clone was seen repeatedly, ten times or more. This chain links TRBV19 with TRBJ2-5; weak D call: TRBD2 (6 bases). Per germline, CDR1 LNHDA and CDR2 SQIVND (reference sequence). V shed 7 bases and J shed 8 bases, with 14 bases lying between them. The CDR3 spans 12 residues. Here the CDR3 reads CASTGRGITQYF. As DNA, the CDR3 is TGTGCCAGTACCGGACGGGGGATAACCCAGTACTTC.

Concerning this clone itself: The junction departs from the called germline gene at one end, perhaps through a read error. The chain uses TRBV7-6 and TRBJ2-1; 7 nucleotides agree with TRBD2. The CDR3 length is 14 residues. Germline CDR1 is SGHVS and CDR2 is FNYEAQ. The CDR3 nucleotides read TGTGCCAGCAGCTTAGCGGGAGGGCCGAATGAGCAGGTGTTC. Its protein product is CASSLAGGPNEQVF. Drawing the rest from reference TRBV7-6 and TRBJ2-1, the complete variable domain is GAGVSQSPRYKVTKRGQDVALRCDPISGHVSLYWYRQALGQGPEFLTYFNYEAQQDKSGLPNDRFSAERPEGSISTLTIQRTEQRDSAMYRCASSLAGGPNEQVFGPGTRLTVL.

The sample holds many counts of this clone. This chain links TRBV24-1 with TRBJ2-1, with 12 nucleotides matching TRBD2. Germline V gene sequence: CDR1 KGHDR, CDR2 SFDVKD. With 5 bases clipped from V and 3 bases from J, the junction kept 4 bases outside the gene matches. The length of the CDR3 is 16 residues. The CDR3 region is CATSAASGRGYNEQFF. CDR3 nucleotide sequence: TGTGCCACCAGTGCGGCTAGCGGGAGGGGCTACAATGAGCAGTTCTTC.

This clone rates as medium-sized. The chain has TRBV5-1 and TRBJ2-7; D might be TRBD1 (5 bases). Trimming removed 3 bases from V and 2 bases from J, with 18 bases in between. The germline V gene has CDR1 SGHRS and CDR2 YFSETQ. The CDR3 has 16 residues. CDR3 sequence reads: CASSYTLTGAPYEQYF. In DNA, the CDR3 is TGCGCCAGCAGCTATACACTGACTGGGGCCCCCTACGAGCAGTACTTC.

This clone showed up many times. This chain links TRBV25-1 with TRBJ1-1; no clear D gene. The V end lost 8 bases, the J end lost 1 base, and 11 bases lay between the germline ends. In germline, CDR1 is MGHDK, CDR2 SYGVNS. The CDR3 length is 13 residues. The CDR3 loop reads CASLPPQNTEAFF. The CDR3 nucleotides are TGTGCCAGCCTACCCCCACAGAACACTGAAGCTTTCTTT.

This clone has ten or more counts. The same CDR3 arises from other DNA sequences in this sample as well. V and J are TRBV3-1 and TRBJ1-5; D not resolved. From germline, CDR1 is LGHDT and CDR2 YNNKEL (reference sequence). Trimming took 0 bases from V and 7 from J, leaving 7 bases between them. The CDR3 is 13 amino acids. CDR3 nucleotide sequence: TGTGCCAGCAGCCAAGATCCGGGCCAGCCCCAGCATTTT. Translating gives CASSQDPGQPQHF.

This clone was seen a handful of times. This chain uses TRBV2 with TRBJ2-1; D call uncertain. The germline CDR1 and CDR2 sequences are SNHLY and FYNNEI. V dropped 1 base and J dropped 9 bases, with 13 bases sitting between them. This CDR3 is 14 amino acids long. The CDR3 here is CASSEGSAQREQFF. CDR3 DNA sequence: TGTGCCAGCAGTGAAGGCTCCGCGCAGCGTGAGCAGTTCTTC.

This clone was seen a handful of times. V and J are TRBV6-6 and TRBJ2-1, with D possibly being TRBD1 or TRBD2 (5 bases each). Trimming removed 3 bases from V and 5 bases from J, with 23 bases in between. CDR1 and CDR2 (germline): MNHNY, SVGAGI (reference sequence). This CDR3 comprises 18 residues. DNA for the CDR3: TGTGCCAGCAGTTATACGTCTGGCTCGGTACGGGGCGACAATGAGCAGTTCTTC. Amino acids: CASSYTSGSVRGDNEQFF.

This clone is categorized as medium-sized. This chain joins TRBV7-8 and TRBJ2-7; possible D gene TRBD1, 6 bases. The germline gives CDR1 SGHVS, CDR2 FQNEAQ. Trimming removed 4 bases at V and 0 bases at J, with 16 bases between. The length of the CDR3 is 16 residues. The chain's CDR3 is CASSSARTADSYEQYF. The CDR3 bases are TGTGCCAGCAGCTCAGCACGGACAGCCGACTCCTACGAGCAGTACTTC.

There are many counts of this clone. The V call is TRBV7-9, the J call TRBJ1-2, with D possibly TRBD1 on 5 matching bases. Germline V gene lookup returns CDR1 SEHNR and CDR2 FQNEAQ (reference sequence). V was cut by 1 base and J by 8 bases, with 17 bases left in between. This CDR3 contains 15 residues. The CDR3 sequence: CASSLEGQGRRGYTF. The DNA for the CDR3 is TGTGCCAGCAGCTTAGAAGGTCAGGGAAGACGCGGCTACACCTTC.

V gene TRBV20-1 combines with J gene TRBJ2-7, with no clear D. V lost 1 base and J lost 5, with 9 bases in between. Germline loops: CDR1 DFQATT, CDR2 SNEGSKA (reference sequence). The CDR3 totals 12 residues. CDR3 in DNA: TGCAGTGCTAGAGTTACCACCAACGAGCAGTACGTC. Protein: CSARVTTNEQYV.

Relative to its sample, this clone is medium-sized (0.01 to 0.1%). The chain is built from TRBV5-1 and TRBJ2-7; 11 nucleotides align to TRBD2. V shed 1 base and J 3 bases; nucleotides not matched to a gene: 3. The CDR3 is made up of 15 amino acids. Germline CDR1 and CDR2: SGHRS and YFSETQ. The CDR3 region has the DNA TGCGCCAGCAGCTTGACGGGACTAGCGGTCTACGAGCAGTACTTC. Translated: CASSLTGLAVYEQYF.